The rows below give T cell receptor beta chains drawn from one sample of a study of stem cell transplantation in POMP-related autoinflammatory disease. Measured with immunoSEQ multiplex PCR; TCRdb has only the in-frame clones, and not every one. Of some 65,000 clones listed, approximately 91% are singletons. The sequencing here drew on CD4+ T cells from PBMCs, taken after stem cell transplantation. These receptors all come from a human patient with POMP-related autoinflammation and immune dysregulation (PRAID). Some of the T cells might come from the graft donor. Both conserved end residues are part of each CDR3. A D gene is named only where the DNA matches it firmly. Only some rows state a clone size, as once, few, many or a class for expanded clones.

abundance	j_gene	d_gene	v_gene	CDR3nt	CDR3aa
-	TRBJ2-2	TRBD1	TRBV5-1	TGCGCCAGCAGCGAGCCCAGGGGGCTGACCGGGGAGCTGTTTTTT	CASSEPRGLTGELFF
-	TRBJ2-7	-	TRBV5-6	TGTGCCAGCCGTTTGTACCAGCGATACTCCTACGAGCAGTACTTC	CASRLYQRYSYEQYF
-	TRBJ2-6	-	TRBV7-6	TGTGCCAGCAGCTTAACGGCACCGCTCTCTGGGGCCAACGTCCTGACTTTC	CASSLTAPLSGANVLTF
few	TRBJ2-5	TRBD2	TRBV3-1/TRBV3-2	TGTGCCAGCAGCCAAGAGGATTATAGCGGGGGGGCTAAGACCCAGTACTTC	CASSQEDYSGGAKTQYF
-	TRBJ1-1	TRBD1	TRBV28	TGTGCCAGCAGTTTCTACAGGGGGGGGCACGGAGCTTTCTTT	CASSFYRGGHGAFF
-	TRBJ1-1	-	TRBV30	TGTGCCTGGAGTGTTCTGAACACTGAAGCTTTCTTT	CAWSVLNTEAFF
-	TRBJ2-3	-	TRBV5-1	TGCGCCAGCAGCTTGGCTATCGGGACCAGCACAGATACGCAGTATTTT	CASSLAIGTSTDTQYF
-	TRBJ1-2	TRBD1	TRBV19	TGTGCCAGTAGTAGCGACAGGGGCGGCTACACCTTC	CASSSDRGGYTF
once	TRBJ1-1	-	TRBV4-1	TGCGCCAGCAGCCAGCTCCCCGGGACCCCTAGTCAAGCTTTCTTT	CASSQLPGTPSQAFF
-	TRBJ1-1	-	TRBV28	TGTGCCAGCATCGCGTGGGGTGAAGCTTTCTTT	CASIAWGEAFF
-	TRBJ2-3	TRBD2	TRBV18	TGTGCCAGCTCACCACAGGAAGCGGGGTTCACAGATACGCAGTATTTT	CASSPQEAGFTDTQYF
-	TRBJ2-7	TRBD1	TRBV6-5	TGTGCCAGCAAGAGGACAGGGTACTACGAGCAGTACTTC	CASKRTGYYEQYF
few	TRBJ1-1	-	TRBV18	TGTGCCAGCTCACCACCGGAGTTAAGGGTTACTGAAGCTTTCTTT	CASSPPELRVTEAFF
-	TRBJ2-2	-	TRBV14	TGTGCCAGCAGCCAAGTTAGGACAGCGAACACCGGGGAGCTGTTTTTT	CASSQVRTANTGELFF
-	TRBJ1-1	-	TRBV13	TGTGCCAGCAGCTCGACAGGCCTGAACACTGAAGCTTTCTTT	CASSSTGLNTEAFF
-	TRBJ2-1	TRBD2	TRBV4-1	TGCGCCAGCAGCCAAGATGGGACTAGGTTGGGTGAGCAGTTCTTC	CASSQDGTRLGEQFF
-	TRBJ1-1	-	TRBV6-1	TGTGCCAGCAGTGAAGGGGTCGGGGCCCGAACTGAAGCTTTCTTT	CASSEGVGARTEAFF
few	TRBJ2-7	-	TRBV5-1	TGCGCCAGCAGCTTGGCCTATGGGGAGCGCTACGAGCAGTACTTC	CASSLAYGERYEQYF
-	TRBJ1-4	TRBD1	TRBV3-1/TRBV3-2	TGTGCCAGCAGGGACAGGGGGACTAATGAAAAACTGTTTTTT	CASRDRGTNEKLFF
-	TRBJ2-7	TRBD2	TRBV5-4	TGTGCCAGCAGCTTGGGCCTAGCGGGGGAGTACGAGCAGTACTTC	CASSLGLAGEYEQYF
-	TRBJ2-3	-	TRBV15	TGTGCCACCAGCAGAGATAGGCATACGCAGTATTTT	CATSRDRHTQYF
-	TRBJ2-1	-	TRBV2	TGTGCCAGCAGTAAAGGGCTAGGCTCCTACAATGAGCAGTTCTTC	CASSKGLGSYNEQFF
-	TRBJ1-5	-	TRBV7-9	TGTGCCAGCAGCTTGCCCAATCAGCCCCAGCATTTT	CASSLPNQPQHF
-	TRBJ1-6	-	TRBV6-5	TGTGCCAGCAGTTATGGACGTTTAAATTCACCCCTCCACTTT	CASSYGRLNSPLHF
-	TRBJ1-5	-	TRBV2	TGTGCCAGCAGTTCGGACGGAAACAATCAGCCCCAGCATTTT	CASSSDGNNQPQHF
few	TRBJ2-3	-	TRBV19	TGTGCCAGTAGTATAGGGGGGGCGACGCAGTATTTT	CASSIGGATQYF
-	TRBJ2-3	TRBD2	TRBV3-1/TRBV3-2	TGTGCCAGCGGACTAGCGGGAGCAGATACGCAGTATTTT	CASGLAGADTQYF
-	TRBJ1-5	-	TRBV6-2/TRBV6-3	TGTGCCAGCAGTTACTCCAATTTCGGTGGGGTTGAGCCCCAGCATTTT	CASSYSNFGGVEPQHF
-	TRBJ1-1	-	TRBV11-1	TGTGCCAGCAGCTTATCCCGTAGGGACACTGAAGCTTTCTTT	CASSLSRRDTEAFF
-	TRBJ2-3	TRBD1	TRBV18	TGTGCCAGCTCACTATCGACAGGGCCAGATACGCAGTATTTT	CASSLSTGPDTQYF